The T cell receptor (beta chain) described here comes from a study of T-cell memory formation after mild COVID-19. Study results and caveats: Researchers found some responding clones in pre-infection memory, a sign that cross-reactive memory joined. Clones shrinking between day 15 and 85 showed a balanced CD4/CD8 split, and those that grew later tilted toward CD4+.

Worth noting for this clonotype: No antigen is known for it.

TCRdb re-called the 5' RACE reads with MiXCR, one entry per CDR3 protein. The sample has about 390,000 distinct CDR3 sequences; 16% are singletons. V was shortened by 0 bases and J by 1 base, with 9 bases between the two germline ends. CDR1 and CDR2 (germline): MGHRA, YSYEKL. The CDR3 runs to 15 residues. Sequences were obtained from PBMCs or a T cell subset sorted from them (not recorded which). The sequence was obtained from a man aged 18 to 30 who had mild COVID-19 (a few samples of this study predate the infection). Cell type and time point are not known. The J gene is TRBJ2-5, the V gene TRBV4-1; D unresolved. The CDR3 DNA follows: TGCGCCAGCAGCCAAGATTCGGCTCCCCAAGAGACCCAGTACTTC. Amino acids: CASSQDSAPQETQYF.